Here is one T cell receptor (beta chain) with its context. The data derive from a study of cytomegalovirus exposure and HLA in healthy donors. The germline CDR1 and CDR2 sequences are KGHSH and LQKENI. The CDR3 has 13 residues. Trimming stripped 2 bases from V and 4 bases from J, with 8 bases between. This PCR relied on a set of 60 Vbeta primers and 13 Jbeta primers. Libraries were prepared by immunoSEQ multiplex PCR; TCRdb keeps only in-frame clonotypes and omits some of them. The data hold 120,000 or so clones, with 55% to 75% observed a single time. The source is a man aged 30 to 45 in good health and CMV-seropositive. Sequencing input: PBMCs. The rearrangement joins TRBV18 to TRBJ1-1; D is unresolved. The CDR3 loop reads CASSPGSSTEAFF. The CDR3 DNA reads as TGTGCCAGCTCACCAGGATCTAGCACTGAAGCTTTCTTT.